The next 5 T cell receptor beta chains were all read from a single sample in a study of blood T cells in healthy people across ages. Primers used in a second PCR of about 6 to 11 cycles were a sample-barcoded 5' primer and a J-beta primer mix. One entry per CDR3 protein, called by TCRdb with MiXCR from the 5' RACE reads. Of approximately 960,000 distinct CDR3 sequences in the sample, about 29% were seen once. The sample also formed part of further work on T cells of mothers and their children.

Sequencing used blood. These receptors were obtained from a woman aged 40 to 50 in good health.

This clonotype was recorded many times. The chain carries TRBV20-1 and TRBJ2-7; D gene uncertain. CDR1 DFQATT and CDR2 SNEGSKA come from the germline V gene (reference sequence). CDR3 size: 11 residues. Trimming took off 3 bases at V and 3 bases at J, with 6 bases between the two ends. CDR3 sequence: CSAREYYEQYF. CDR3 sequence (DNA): TGCAGTGCTAGGGAGTACTACGAGCAGTACTTC.

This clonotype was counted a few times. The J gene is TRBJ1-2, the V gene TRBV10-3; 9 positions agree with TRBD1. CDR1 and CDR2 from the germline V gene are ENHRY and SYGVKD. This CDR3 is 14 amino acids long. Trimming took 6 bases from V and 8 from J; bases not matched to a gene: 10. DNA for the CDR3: TGTGCCATCAGAGGGACAGGGATATCTTTCGGCTACACCTTC. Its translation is CAIRGTGISFGYTF.

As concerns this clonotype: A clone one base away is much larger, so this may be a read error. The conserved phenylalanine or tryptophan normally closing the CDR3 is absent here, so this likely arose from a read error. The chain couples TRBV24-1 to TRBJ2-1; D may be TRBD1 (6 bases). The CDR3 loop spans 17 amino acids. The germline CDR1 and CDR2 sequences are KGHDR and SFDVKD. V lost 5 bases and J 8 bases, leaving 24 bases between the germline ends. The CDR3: CATSGVGRTVGVDEQFL. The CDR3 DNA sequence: TGTGCCACCAGTGGCGTTGGACGGACAGTTGGGGTGGATGAGCAGTTCTTA.

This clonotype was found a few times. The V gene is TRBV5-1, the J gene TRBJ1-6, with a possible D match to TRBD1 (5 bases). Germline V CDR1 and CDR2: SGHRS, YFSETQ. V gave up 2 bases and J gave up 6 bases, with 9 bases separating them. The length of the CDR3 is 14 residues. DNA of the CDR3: TGCGCCAGCAGCTTCCGGGACGGTAATTCACCCCTCCACTTT. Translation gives CASSFRDGNSPLHF.

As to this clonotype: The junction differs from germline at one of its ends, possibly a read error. DNA of the CDR3: TGCAGCGTTGTGATGAACGCTGAAGCTTTCTTT. It codes for CSVVMNAEAFF. J is TRBJ1-1 and V is TRBV29-1; D remains unclear. Germline CDR1 is SQVTM and CDR2 is ANQGSEA. This CDR3 comprises 11 residues.